This note documents a single TCR beta chain sequence. This specimen comes from a study of blood T cell repertoires in COVID-19. Study overall: Collection of acute and convalescent COVID-19 samples took place in the United States, Italy and Spain. T cells, B-cell-depleted T cells, or PBMCs provided the cDNA or gDNA that served as material.

There are 16 residues in the CDR3. V dropped 6 bases and J dropped 0; count of bases not matched to a gene: 7. Germline-derived CDR1 and CDR2 are LGHDT and YNNKEL (reference sequence). Original processing methods: Using reference gene primer amplification, nucleated cell counts were estimated. TCRdb's copy holds only in-frame clones and misses some; the assay was immunoSEQ multiplex PCR. The V and J calls and clone size were taken over from that table, and D and trimming were inferred from the DNA. The profile covers approximately 250,000 clones, with more than 75% appearing a single time and 8.5% to 9% taken by the ten largest.

Material: peripheral blood. This clonotype was obtained from a middle-aged man with active or convalescent COVID-19. This rearrangement joins TRBV3-1 (or the pseudogene TRBV3-2) to TRBJ2-1; 8 nucleotides line up with TRBD2. DNA for the CDR3: TGTGCCAGCAGTCGAACTCGGGGGGGCTCCTACAATGAGCAGTTCTTC. Translating it yields CASSRTRGGSYNEQFF.